The clone carrying this TCR beta chain was seen a handful of times. Its antigen is undetermined. Time point denoted: healthy volunteer bleed at 6 weeks. Unfractionated whole blood yielded total RNA. These data are taken from a study of human T cells and chemical hapten exposure. The overall study: Small discrepancies in pooled library volume mainly accounted for the varying TCR yields per sample. Findings and limits, study-wide: The number of TCRs above 1 in 1000 frequency did not change after DPC sensitization.

The V end lost 4 bases, the J end lost 7 bases, and 14 bases lay between the germline ends. The CDR3 sequence is 14 residues long. Germline V lookup: CDR1 LGHNA, CDR2 YNFKEQ. The study's library attached unique molecular identifiers to single cDNA molecules. Original handling: With a range of roughly 23,224 to 690,600, the median per sample was around 97,000 TCRs. TCRdb re-analysed the RACE reads in MiXCR, keeping a single row per CDR3 protein. The V and J calls shown here were made by TCRdb, not taken from the authors' results. The repertoire consists of about 77,000 distinct CDR3 sequences, with around 9.3% occurring once and the leading ten covering around 1.7%.

This clonotype was obtained from a female donor in good health. Some clones in this sample may be carry-over from other donors' samples. Specimen: whole blood. The chain couples TRBV4-2 to TRBJ2-1, with D tentatively TRBD1 (7 bases). The CDR3 loop is CASSRGDSLNEQFF. In DNA form, the CDR3 reads TGTGCCAGCAGCCGCGGGGACAGTTTGAATGAGCAGTTCTTC.